The next 28 T cell receptor beta chains were all read from a single sample in a study of blood T cells in healthy people across ages. It was with a sample-barcoded 5' primer and a J-beta primer mix that a second PCR of roughly 6 to 12 cycles was run. TCRdb processed the 5' RACE reads anew with MiXCR; each CDR3 protein has one entry. The data contain 550,000 to 750,000 distinct CDR3 sequences, around 21% of them singletons. The sample was blood. These receptors were obtained from a man in his 70s in good health.

V and J are TRBV20-1 and TRBJ2-1; TRBD2 is a possible D gene (6 bases). Trimming removed 5 bases at V and 0 bases at J, with 11 bases between. The CDR3 runs to 14 residues. Per the germline V gene, CDR1 is DFQATT and CDR2 is SNEGSKA (reference sequence). CDR3: CSARAGPSYNEQFF. The CDR3 coding sequence is TGCAGTGCTCGAGCGGGCCCCTCCTACAATGAGCAGTTCTTC.

The CDR3 is CASSRVGAGVSETQYF. CDR3 DNA: TGTGCCAGCAGCCGTGTCGGAGCGGGAGTCTCGGAGACCCAGTACTTC. V is TRBV7-2 and J is TRBJ2-5, with 8 bases identical to TRBD2. Per the germline V gene, CDR1 is SGHTA and CDR2 is FQGNSA. The V gene end was trimmed by 5 bases and the J gene end by 5 bases; junction bases not matched to a gene: 13. The length of the CDR3 is 16 residues. The full variable domain, completed using reference TRBV7-2 and TRBJ2-5, is GAGVSQSPSNKVTEKGKDVELRCDPISGHTALYWYRQSLGQGLEFLIYFQGNSAPDKSGLPSDRFSAERTGGSVSTLTIQRTQQEDSAVYLCASSRVGAGVSETQYFGPGTRLLVL.

This clonotype has only a few counts. The chain combines TRBV20-1 with TRBJ2-6, with D tentatively TRBD1 (6 bases). The CDR3 consists of 14 residues. Germline V gene sequence: CDR1 DFQATT, CDR2 SNEGSKA (reference sequence). The germline V and J ends were trimmed by 5 bases and 1 base, with 9 bases remaining between them. The chain's CDR3 is CSAPRGSGANVLTF. The CDR3 coding sequence is TGCAGTGCTCCCAGGGGATCTGGGGCCAACGTCCTGACTTTC.

The CDR3 DNA sequence: TGTGCCAGCGGGGAGGACCTGAACACCGGGGAGCTGTTTTTT. Its protein product is CASGEDLNTGELFF. V usage is TRBV25-1 and J usage is TRBJ2-2; the D gene is possibly TRBD2 (6 bases). The V end was cut by 8 bases, the J end by 1 base, with 11 bases between. Germline V gives CDR1 MGHDK, CDR2 SYGVNS. The CDR3 is 14 amino acids. The full variable domain, completed using reference TRBV25-1 and TRBJ2-2, is EADIYQTPRYLVIGTGKKITLECSQTMGHDKMYWYQQDPGMELHLIHYSYGVNSTEKGDLSSESTVSRIRTEHFPLTLESARPSHTSQYLCASGEDLNTGELFFGEGSRLTVL.

J is TRBJ2-3 and V is TRBV6-2 or TRBV6-3, with 11 positions matching TRBD2. CDR1 MNHEY and CDR2 SVGEGT come from the germline V gene. The trim removed 11 bases at V and 3 bases at J, leaving 4 bases unmatched. CDR3 length equals 13 residues. CDR3 sequence (DNA): TGTGCCGCGCTAGCGGGAGGAACAGATACGCAGTATTTT. Protein: CAALAGGTDTQYF.

This clonotype was detected only a few times. The rearrangement links TRBV7-9 to TRBJ1-4; the D gene is possibly TRBD1 (6 bases). This CDR3 region has 15 residues. Germline V gives CDR1 SEHNR, CDR2 FQNEAQ (reference sequence). Trimming removed 0 bases from V and 3 bases from J, with 8 bases in between. Here the CDR3 reads CASSLAGHANEKLFF. As DNA, the CDR3 is TGTGCCAGCAGCTTAGCGGGACACGCTAATGAAAAACTGTTTTTT.

The gene calls are TRBV20-1 and TRBJ2-1, with 11 bases identical to TRBD2. This CDR3 spans 15 amino acids. Germline trimming cut 1 base from V and 5 bases from J; bases unmatched to any gene: 4. The V gene's germline CDR1 is DFQATT and CDR2 SNEGSKA (reference sequence). In DNA form, the CDR3 reads TGCAGTGCTAGAGGTCCGACTAGCGGGAACAATGAGCAGTTCTTC. Amino acid sequence: CSARGPTSGNNEQFF.

Concerning this clonotype: A read error is likely, as this CDR3 ends without the conserved phenylalanine or tryptophan. The chain is built from TRBV5-1 and TRBJ2-5; 7 positions match TRBD2. The CDR3 runs 13 residues. Germline V CDR1 and CDR2: SGHRS, YFSETQ. V gave up 4 bases and J gave up 2 bases; unmatched junction bases: 2. The DNA of the CDR3 is TGCGCCAGCAGCCGTAGCGGGCAAGAGACCCAGTACCTC. This gives the protein CASSRSGQETQYL.

This CDR3 reads CASSVWSSGNSPLHF. The CDR3 DNA reads as TGCGCCAGCAGCGTATGGTCTTCAGGGAATTCACCCCTCCACTTT. J is TRBJ1-6 and V is TRBV5-1; possibly TRBD1 for D (5 bases). Germline V CDR1 and CDR2: SGHRS, YFSETQ. With 4 bases removed from V and 7 bases from J, the gap between germline ends came to 15 bases. The length of the CDR3 is 15 residues.

The chain employs TRBV29-1 and TRBJ1-2, with D possibly TRBD1 on 5 matching bases. Trimming left V 5 bases short and J 4 bases short, with 11 bases between. The CDR3 is made up of 12 amino acids. Germline CDR1 reads SQVTM; CDR2 reads ANQGSEA. The CDR3 here is CSVTSGRYGYTF. The DNA for the CDR3 is TGCAGCGTTACTTCAGGGCGCTATGGCTACACCTTC.

This clonotype was counted many times. This chain links TRBV5-5 with TRBJ2-3; 10 nucleotides agree with TRBD2. Germline CDR1 SGHKS, CDR2 YYEKEE (reference sequence). This CDR3 is 14 amino acids long. The trim removed 8 bases at V and 4 bases at J, leaving 7 bases unmatched. The CDR3 loop reads CASLTLAGADTQYF. As DNA, the CDR3 is TGTGCCAGTCTTACGCTAGCGGGAGCAGATACGCAGTATTTT. Together with reference TRBV5-5 and TRBJ2-3, the CDR3 gives the full variable domain: DAGVTQSPTHLIKTRGQQVTLRCSPISGHKSVSWYQQVLGQGPQFIFQYYEKEERGRGNFPDRFSARQFPNYSSELNVNALLLGDSALYLCASLTLAGADTQYFGPGTRLTVL.

Only a few counts were recorded for this clonotype. The chain joins TRBV4-1 to TRBJ1-3; a possible D gene is TRBD1 (6 bases). The V end was cut by 4 bases, the J end by 2 bases, with 9 bases between. The CDR3 totals 14 residues. Germline assignment: CDR1 MGHRA and CDR2 YSYEKL. The DNA for the CDR3 is TGCGCCAGCAGCCGGACAGTGACTGGAAACACCATATATTTT. This sequence encodes CASSRTVTGNTIYF.

CDR3 sequence reads: CASSHREGNIQYF. As DNA, the CDR3 is TGCGCCAGCAGTCACAGGGAGGGGAACATTCAGTACTTC. J is TRBJ2-4 and V is TRBV5-1; D perhaps matches TRBD2 (7 bases). Germline V gives CDR1 SGHRS, CDR2 YFSETQ. The CDR3 contains 13 residues. V was pared by 5 bases and J by 7 bases, with 13 bases between.

This clonotype was seen a few times. V usage is TRBV7-8 and J usage is TRBJ2-5; 10 positions match TRBD2. The DNA end favors TRBJ2-1, so the J call may be wrong. The CDR3 runs to 14 residues. The germline V gene has CDR1 SGHVS and CDR2 FQNEAQ. The CDR3 spells CASGWTSGLNEQFF. The CDR3 DNA sequence: TGTGCCAGCGGGTGGACTAGCGGCCTCAATGAGCAGTTCTTC.

The CDR3 here is CSARLSGRRYNEQFF. CDR3 DNA sequence: TGCAGTGCTAGACTTAGCGGGAGAAGGTACAATGAGCAGTTCTTC. V gene TRBV20-1 combines with J gene TRBJ2-1, with 9 bases identical to TRBD2. CDR1 DFQATT and CDR2 SNEGSKA come from the germline V gene (reference sequence). CDR3 length: 15 residues. Unmatched junction bases numbered 6, after V lost 2 bases and J lost 4 bases.

In its sample, this clonotype was seen a few times. The junction shows a germline mismatch at one end, possibly a read error. The chain combines TRBV4-1 with TRBJ1-4; D is perhaps TRBD1 (5 bases). Germline CDR1 and CDR2: MGHRA and YSYEKL. This CDR3 comprises 15 residues. The CDR3 loop reads CAGSQDYRSGEKLFF. DNA of the CDR3: TGCGCCGGCAGCCAAGACTACAGGTCGGGGGAAAAACTGTTTTTT.

This clonotype was detected a few times. The J gene is TRBJ2-2, the V gene TRBV7-9, with D perhaps matching TRBD1 (6 bases). Germline CDR1 reads SEHNR; CDR2 reads FQNEAQ (reference sequence). Trimming left V 6 bases short and J 7 bases short, with 9 bases between. The CDR3 runs to 12 residues. The DNA for the CDR3 is TGTGCCAGCAGGGTGGACAGCGGGGAGCTGTTTTTT. Protein: CASRVDSGELFF.

CDR3 residues: CASSIGGAGAKNIQYF. The DNA for the CDR3 is TGTGCCAGTAGTATAGGAGGGGCAGGGGCCAAAAACATTCAGTACTTC. The chain employs TRBV19 and TRBJ2-4, with D perhaps given as TRBD1 or TRBD2 (5 bases each). The CDR3 is 16 amino acids. Trimming left V 1 base short and J 1 base short, with 11 bases between. Germline V gene data show CDR1 as LNHDA and CDR2 as SQIVND (reference sequence).

The CDR3: CASSQFPPRGLGTDTQYF. For the CDR3, the DNA is TGCGCCAGCAGTCAATTTCCACCCAGGGGGCTGGGCACAGATACGCAGTATTTT. The chain uses TRBV23-1 and TRBJ2-3, with TRBD1 matching 8 bases. TRBV23-1 has ORF status, its function being uncertain. The CDR3 consists of 18 residues. The V segment lost 1 base and the J segment 1 base; nucleotides outside the gene matches: 10.

This clonotype appeared many times. The V gene is TRBV7-9, the J gene TRBJ2-3; TRBD1 might be the D (5 bases). There are 16 residues in the CDR3. Germline CDR1 reads SEHNR; CDR2 reads FQNEAQ (reference sequence). Trimming took 4 bases from V and 2 from J, leaving 16 bases between them. This chain's CDR3 is CASSSSRTKTTDTQYF. In nucleotides, the CDR3 is TGTGCCAGCAGCTCCTCGCGGACAAAAACCACAGATACGCAGTATTTT.

This chain uses TRBV24-1 with TRBJ2-5; D may be TRBD2 (5 bases). V was shortened by 0 bases and J by 0 bases, with 7 bases between the two germline ends. The CDR3 spans 15 residues. The germline V gene encodes CDR1 KGHDR and CDR2 SFDVKD. The CDR3 DNA is TGTGCCACCAGTGATTTGGCCGGGAACCAAGAGACCCAGTACTTC. It is translated as CATSDLAGNQETQYF.

The CDR3 loop is CSATDWSSGANVLTF. CDR3 nucleotide sequence: TGCAGCGCTACGGACTGGAGCTCTGGGGCCAACGTCCTGACTTTC. The chain recombines TRBV29-1 with TRBJ2-6; TRBD2 is a possible D gene (5 bases). This CDR3 comprises 15 residues. Trimming took off 7 bases at V and 0 bases at J, with 13 bases between the two ends. The V gene's germline CDR1 is SQVTM and CDR2 ANQGSEA.

The chain uses TRBV14 and TRBJ1-6; D ambiguous. With 0 bases removed from V and 8 bases from J, the gap between germline ends came to 5 bases. The CDR3 runs to 13 residues. Germline assignment: CDR1 SGHDN and CDR2 FVKESK. The CDR3 nucleotides read TGTGCCAGCAGCCAAGATTGGGATTCACCCCTCCACTTT. Amino acid sequence: CASSQDWDSPLHF.

This clonotype was counted a few times. The V gene is TRBV5-1, the J gene TRBJ2-7; D gene unclear. The V gene lost 4 bases and the J gene lost 2 bases, with 16 bases spanning the gap. In germline, CDR1 is SGHRS, CDR2 YFSETQ. The length of the CDR3 is 15 residues. This chain's CDR3 is CASSEGPGHPYEQYF. Here the CDR3 DNA reads TGCGCCAGCAGCGAAGGACCGGGCCATCCCTACGAGCAGTACTTC.

This clonotype was detected only a few times. This chain joins TRBV5-1 and TRBJ1-1; D may be TRBD1 (5 bases). CDR1 is SGHRS and CDR2 is YFSETQ in the germline V gene. CDR3 length equals 16 residues. Trimming shortened V by 2 bases and J by 1 base, and 15 bases separated the two germline ends. CDR3 nucleotide sequence: TGCGCCAGCAGCTTACGGGACCTAGGGTCGAACACTGAAGCTTTCTTT. It is translated as CASSLRDLGSNTEAFF.

The chain carries TRBV18 and TRBJ2-5, with 11 nucleotides matching TRBD1. CDR3 length: 16 residues. Per the germline V gene, CDR1 is KGHSH and CDR2 is LQKENI. J lost 5 bases, V lost 2 bases, and 7 bases had no gene match. The CDR3 region is CASSPSGQGAWETQYF. As DNA, the CDR3 is TGTGCCAGCTCACCATCCGGACAGGGGGCTTGGGAGACCCAGTACTTC. Full variable domain (outside the CDR3, taken from reference TRBV18 and TRBJ2-5): NAGVMQNPRHLVRRRGQEARLRCSPMKGHSHVYWYRQLPEEGLKFMVYLQKENIIDESGMPKERFSAEFPKEGPSILRIQQVVRGDSAAYFCASSPSGQGAWETQYFGPGTRLLVL.

The V gene is TRBV20-1, the J gene TRBJ2-5; TRBD2 matches at 13 bases. The end of the DNA fits TRBJ2-1 better, so the J call may be wrong. The CDR3 runs to 14 residues. The germline CDR1 and CDR2 sequences are DFQATT and SNEGSKA (reference sequence). The CDR3 region is CSAAGLAGVVEQFF. The DNA of the CDR3 is TGCAGTGCCGCTGGACTAGCGGGAGTGGTTGAGCAGTTCTTC.

V and J are TRBV12-3 or TRBV12-4 and TRBJ1-2, with D possibly being TRBD1 (5 bases). CDR3 length: 14 residues. Trimming left V 5 bases short and J 8 bases short, with 18 bases between. The CDR3 region has the DNA TGTGCCAGCAGTATGATGGCGCTACCAGGGGGCTACACCTTC. Its translation is CASSMMALPGGYTF.